This T cell receptor (beta chain) was obtained from a study of identical twins. Per the germline V gene, CDR1 is SGHRS and CDR2 is YFSETQ. The CDR3 contains 18 residues. V trimming: 5 bases; J trimming: 4 bases; junction bases outside the gene matches: 13. Unique molecular identifiers were present on the cDNA, which also gained a universal primer site by template switching. TCRdb called the 5' RACE reads again in MiXCR, with one record for every CDR3 protein. The repertoire has 550,000 to 700,000 distinct CDR3 sequences, 20% to 25% of them found once; the top ten carry 4% to 5.5%. These data also formed part of another study, on T cells expressing NK-cell markers.

The receptor was derived from a young woman in good health. V is TRBV5-1 and J is TRBJ2-6; 9 nucleotides agree with TRBD1. Sequences were obtained from PBMCs. The CDR3 DNA sequence: TGCGCCAGCAGACTAAGGACAGGGGATGTGGACGGGGCCAACGTCCTGACTTTC. Protein: CASRLRTGDVDGANVLTF.